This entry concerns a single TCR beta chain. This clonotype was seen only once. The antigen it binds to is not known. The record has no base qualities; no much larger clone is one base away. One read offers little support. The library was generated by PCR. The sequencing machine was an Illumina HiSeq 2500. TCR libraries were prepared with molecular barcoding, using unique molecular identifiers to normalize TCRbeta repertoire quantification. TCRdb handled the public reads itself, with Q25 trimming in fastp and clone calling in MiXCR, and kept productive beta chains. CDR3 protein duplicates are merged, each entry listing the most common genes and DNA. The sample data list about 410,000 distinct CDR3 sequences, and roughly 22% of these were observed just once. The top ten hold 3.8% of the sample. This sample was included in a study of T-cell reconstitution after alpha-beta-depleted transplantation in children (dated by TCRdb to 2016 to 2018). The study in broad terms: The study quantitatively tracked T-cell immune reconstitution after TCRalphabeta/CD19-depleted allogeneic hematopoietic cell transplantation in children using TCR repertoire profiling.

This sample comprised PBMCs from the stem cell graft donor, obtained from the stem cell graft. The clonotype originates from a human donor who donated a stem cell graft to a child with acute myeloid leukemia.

DNA sequence: TGTGCCAGCAGTCTTACTAGGGTTGACGCGGCGACCTCCTACAATGAGCAGTTCTTC. This gives the protein CASSLTRVDAATSYNEQFF. Here the chain combines TRBV12-3 or TRBV12-4 and TRBJ2-1; TRBD2 is perhaps the D gene, given 5 matching bases. The CDR3 has 19 amino acids, counting the end cysteine and phenylalanine. The kept DNA is CDR3 alone, 57 bases in frame from the first base. The germline ends are 23 bases apart after V is trimmed by 5 bases and J by 0 bases.